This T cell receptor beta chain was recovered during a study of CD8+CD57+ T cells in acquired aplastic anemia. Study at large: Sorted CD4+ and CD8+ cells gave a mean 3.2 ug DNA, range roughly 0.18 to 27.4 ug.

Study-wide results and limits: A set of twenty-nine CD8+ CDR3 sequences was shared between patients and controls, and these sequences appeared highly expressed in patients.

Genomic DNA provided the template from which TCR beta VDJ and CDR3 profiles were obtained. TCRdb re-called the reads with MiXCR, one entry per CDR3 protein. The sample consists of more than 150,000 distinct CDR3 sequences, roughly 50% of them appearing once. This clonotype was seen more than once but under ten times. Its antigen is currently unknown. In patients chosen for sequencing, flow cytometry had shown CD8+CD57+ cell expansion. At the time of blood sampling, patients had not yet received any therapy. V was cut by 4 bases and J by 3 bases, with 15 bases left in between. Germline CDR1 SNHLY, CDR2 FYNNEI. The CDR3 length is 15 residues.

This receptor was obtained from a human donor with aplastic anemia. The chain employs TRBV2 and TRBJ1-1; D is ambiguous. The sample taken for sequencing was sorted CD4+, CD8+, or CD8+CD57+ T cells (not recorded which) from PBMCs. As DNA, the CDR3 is TGTGCCAGCAGTGGCGTTCAGAAGTGGGACACTGAAGCTTTCTTT. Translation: CASSGVQKWDTEAFF.